The T cell receptor beta chain under discussion was sequenced for a study of blood T cell repertoires in COVID-19. Donors were grouped by their self-reported clinical history. Worth noting for this clone: The identical CDR3 is also encoded by other nucleotide sequences in the sample.

J lost 4 bases, V lost 6 bases, and 4 bases had no gene match. The CDR3 length is 13 residues. Germline assignment: CDR1 SGHTA and CDR2 FQGNSA. TCRdb's copy holds only in-frame clones and misses some; the assay was immunoSEQ multiplex PCR. The table records a few hundred thousand clones, about nine tenths of them present only once. This chain uses TRBV7-2 with TRBJ1-2, with 8 bases matching TRBD1. The sequencing input was PBMCs or T cells enriched from blood (not recorded which). The sequence came from a woman in her forties or fifties who had been exposed to COVID-19. CDR3 protein: CASSPQGAYGYTF. In DNA, the CDR3 is TGTGCCAGCAGTCCCCAGGGGGCCTATGGCTACACCTTC.